The T cell receptor (beta chain) described here comes from a study of T cells in Graves' hyperthyroidism and ophthalmopathy. Findings and caveats of the study: The authors' 13 V-J model separated ophthalmopathy from stable hyperthyroidism.

TCR beta CDR3 regions were amplified from RNA. Primed by the HTBI set, a first-round RT-PCR was run on the TCR CDR3. TCRdb passed the multiplex PCR reads through MiXCR, listing each CDR3 protein once. This sample has a few hundred thousand distinct CDR3 sequences, with less than 15% found just once. This clonotype was observed at least ten times. Antigen: not known. Recently diagnosed hyperthyroidism of less than 2 months' duration affected patients aged 18 to 65. Clinicians diagnosed patients from clinical symptoms, serum thyroxine and TRAb, thyroid ultrasound and orbital computed tomography. The sequenced sample was blood. The receptor's source is a woman in her thirties or forties with Graves' hyperthyroidism.

The CDR3 nucleotides are TGTGCCAGCAGTGAATCACTAGCGGGAGCCTACGAGCAGTACTTC. Translating gives CASSESLAGAYEQYF. This chain joins TRBV2 and TRBJ2-7, with TRBD2 identical over 11 bases. The ends lost 2 bases at V and 2 bases at J; junction bases unmatched: 2. Looked up from germline, CDR1 is SNHLY and CDR2 is FYNNEI. This CDR3 comprises 15 residues.